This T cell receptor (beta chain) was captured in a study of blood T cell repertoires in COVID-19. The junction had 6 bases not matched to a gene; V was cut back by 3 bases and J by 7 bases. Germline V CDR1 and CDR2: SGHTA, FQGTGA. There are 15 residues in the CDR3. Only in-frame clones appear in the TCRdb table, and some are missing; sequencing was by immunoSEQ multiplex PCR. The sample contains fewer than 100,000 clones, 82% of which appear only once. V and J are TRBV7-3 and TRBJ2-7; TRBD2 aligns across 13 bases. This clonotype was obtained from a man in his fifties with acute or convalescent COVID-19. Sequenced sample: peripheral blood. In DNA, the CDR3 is TGTGCCAGCAGCTTGGGACTAGCGGGATTGGGAGAGCAGTACTTC. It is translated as CASSLGLAGLGEQYF.